This T cell receptor beta chain was sequenced during a study of T cell responses to AZD1222 COVID-19 vaccine. Study background: Recipients boosted at about 4 weeks or about 12 weeks are pooled. Study conclusions and caveats: Scientists sampled the repertoires only once the peak T cell response had passed.

The data were produced by immunoSEQ multiplex PCR, yet TCRdb's version contains in-frame clones alone and is incomplete. The data show about 85,000 clones, with roughly nine tenths seen just once and 5.5% to 8% held by the top ten. Germline CDR1 and CDR2: SGHTA and FQGNSA. The V end was cut by 1 base, the J end by 5 bases, with 8 bases between. This CDR3 spans 13 amino acids. Remarks on this clone: Its matching antigen is unknown.

Source: peripheral blood, taken on day 0 of AZD1222 vaccination. The J gene is TRBJ1-1, the V gene TRBV7-2; D is perhaps TRBD1 (5 bases). The TCR originated in an adult in good health. The CDR3 reads CASSLVGTTEAFF. CDR3 DNA sequence: TGTGCCAGCAGCTTAGTAGGGACTACTGAAGCTTTCTTT.